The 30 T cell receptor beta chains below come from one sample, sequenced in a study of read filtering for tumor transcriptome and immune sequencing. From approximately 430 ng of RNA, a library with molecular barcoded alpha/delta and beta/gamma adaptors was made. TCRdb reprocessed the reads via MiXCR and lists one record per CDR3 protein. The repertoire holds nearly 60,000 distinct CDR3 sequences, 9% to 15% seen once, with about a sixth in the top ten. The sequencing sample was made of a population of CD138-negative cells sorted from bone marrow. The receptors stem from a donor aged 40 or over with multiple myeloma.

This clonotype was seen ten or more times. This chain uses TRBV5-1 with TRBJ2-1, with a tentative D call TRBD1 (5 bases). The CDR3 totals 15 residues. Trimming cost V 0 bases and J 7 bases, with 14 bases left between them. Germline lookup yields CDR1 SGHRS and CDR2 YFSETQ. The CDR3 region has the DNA TGCGCCAGCAGCTTGGCCCGACAGAAAACAAATGAGCAGTTCTTC. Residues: CASSLARQKTNEQFF.

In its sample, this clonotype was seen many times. CDR3 nucleotide sequence: TGCGCCAGCACTGGACAGGGGGTTTCCTACGAGCAGTACTTC. This encodes CASTGQGVSYEQYF. The chain couples TRBV5-1 to TRBJ2-7, with TRBD1 identical over 10 bases. The CDR3 runs to 14 residues. V shed 6 bases, J shed 1 base, and the junction held 4 bases outside the gene matches. The germline V gene has CDR1 SGHRS and CDR2 YFSETQ.

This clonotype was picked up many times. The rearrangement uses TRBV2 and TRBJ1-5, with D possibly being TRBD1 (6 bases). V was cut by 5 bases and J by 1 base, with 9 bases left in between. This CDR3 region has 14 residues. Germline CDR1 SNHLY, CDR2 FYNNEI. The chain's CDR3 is CASSIRGSNQPQHF. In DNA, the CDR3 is TGTGCCAGCAGTATTAGGGGGAGCAATCAGCCCCAGCATTTT.

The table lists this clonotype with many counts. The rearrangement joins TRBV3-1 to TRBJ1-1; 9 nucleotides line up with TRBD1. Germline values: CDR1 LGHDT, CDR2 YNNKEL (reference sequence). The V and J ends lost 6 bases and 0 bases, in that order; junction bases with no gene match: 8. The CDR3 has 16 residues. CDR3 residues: CASRRRQGEMNTEAFF. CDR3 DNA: TGTGCCAGCAGGCGCCGACAGGGGGAAATGAACACTGAAGCTTTCTTT.

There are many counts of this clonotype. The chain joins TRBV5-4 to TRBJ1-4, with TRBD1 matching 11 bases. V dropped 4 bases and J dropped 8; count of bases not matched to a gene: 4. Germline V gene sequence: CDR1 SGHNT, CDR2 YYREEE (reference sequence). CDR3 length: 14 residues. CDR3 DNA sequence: TGTGCCAGCAGCATGGGACAGGGGGAAGAAAAACTGTTTTTT. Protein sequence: CASSMGQGEEKLFF.

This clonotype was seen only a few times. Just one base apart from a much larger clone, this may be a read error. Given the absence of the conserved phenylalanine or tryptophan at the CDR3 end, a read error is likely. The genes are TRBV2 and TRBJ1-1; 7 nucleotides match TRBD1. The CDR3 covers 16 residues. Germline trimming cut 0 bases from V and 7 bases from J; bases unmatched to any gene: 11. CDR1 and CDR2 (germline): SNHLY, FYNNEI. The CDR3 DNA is TGTGCCAGCAGTGAAGCGCTTCGGACAGGAAGGTTTGAAGCTTTCCTT. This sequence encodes CASSEALRTGRFEAFL.

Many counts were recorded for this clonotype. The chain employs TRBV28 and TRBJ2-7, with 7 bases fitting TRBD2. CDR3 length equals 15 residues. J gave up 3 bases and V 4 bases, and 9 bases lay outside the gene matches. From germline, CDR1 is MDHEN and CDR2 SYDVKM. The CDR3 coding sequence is TGTGCCAGCAGTTCCCCCAGCGGGGAGAACTACGAGCAGTACTTC. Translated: CASSSPSGENYEQYF.

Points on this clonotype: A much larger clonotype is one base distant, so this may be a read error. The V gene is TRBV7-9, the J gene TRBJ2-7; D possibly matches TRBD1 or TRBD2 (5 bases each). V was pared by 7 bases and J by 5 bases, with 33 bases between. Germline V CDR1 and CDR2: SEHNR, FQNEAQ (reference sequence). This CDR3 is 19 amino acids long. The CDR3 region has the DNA TGTGCCAGCACCTATGACGGACTCGATCCGAAGGGGAATGTGGACGAGCAGTACTTC. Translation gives CASTYDGLDPKGNVDEQYF.

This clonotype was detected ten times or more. For the CDR3, the DNA is TGTGCCAGCAGCTCGTCACAGGAGACCACCTACGAGCAGTACTTC. It yields the protein CASSSSQETTYEQYF. The J gene is TRBJ2-7, the V gene TRBV7-9; possibly TRBD1 for D (5 bases). The CDR3 has 15 residues. Germline V gene data show CDR1 as SEHNR and CDR2 as FQNEAQ (reference sequence). V was clipped by 4 bases and J by 2 bases, with 15 bases between them.

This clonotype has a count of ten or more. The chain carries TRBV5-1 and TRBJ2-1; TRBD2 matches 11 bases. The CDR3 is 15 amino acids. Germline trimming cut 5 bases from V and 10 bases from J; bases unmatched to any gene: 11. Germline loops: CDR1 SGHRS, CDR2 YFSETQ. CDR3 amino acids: CASRISSGGALEQFF. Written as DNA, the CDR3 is TGCGCCAGCAGGATAAGTAGCGGGGGGGCATTGGAGCAGTTCTTC.

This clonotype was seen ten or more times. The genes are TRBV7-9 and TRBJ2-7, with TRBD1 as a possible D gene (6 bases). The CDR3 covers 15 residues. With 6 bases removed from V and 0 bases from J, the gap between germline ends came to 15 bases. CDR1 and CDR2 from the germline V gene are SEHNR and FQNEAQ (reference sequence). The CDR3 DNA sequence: TGTGCCAGCAGGCGAAAGGGGGATAGCTCCTACGAGCAGTACTTC. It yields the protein CASRRKGDSSYEQYF.

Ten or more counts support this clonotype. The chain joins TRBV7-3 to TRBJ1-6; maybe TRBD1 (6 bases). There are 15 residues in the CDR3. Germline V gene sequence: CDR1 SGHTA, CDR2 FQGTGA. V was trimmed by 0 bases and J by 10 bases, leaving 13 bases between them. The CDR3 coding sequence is TGTGCCAGCAGCTTAACAGGGGGGGAGAGATCACCCCTCCACTTT. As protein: CASSLTGGERSPLHF.

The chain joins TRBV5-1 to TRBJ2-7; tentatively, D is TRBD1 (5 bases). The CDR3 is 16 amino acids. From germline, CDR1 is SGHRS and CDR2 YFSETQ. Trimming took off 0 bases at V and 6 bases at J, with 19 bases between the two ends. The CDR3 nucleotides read TGCGCCAGCAGCTTGGGCCCGGCAGGGTCTTTGGGCGAGCAGTACTTC. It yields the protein CASSLGPAGSLGEQYF.

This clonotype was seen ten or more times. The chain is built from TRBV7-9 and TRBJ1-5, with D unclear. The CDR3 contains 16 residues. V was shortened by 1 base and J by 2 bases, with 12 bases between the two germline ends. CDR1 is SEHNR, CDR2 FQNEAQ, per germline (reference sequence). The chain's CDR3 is CASSLEAGWGNQPQHF. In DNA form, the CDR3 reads TGTGCCAGCAGCTTAGAGGCCGGATGGGGCAATCAGCCCCAGCATTTT.

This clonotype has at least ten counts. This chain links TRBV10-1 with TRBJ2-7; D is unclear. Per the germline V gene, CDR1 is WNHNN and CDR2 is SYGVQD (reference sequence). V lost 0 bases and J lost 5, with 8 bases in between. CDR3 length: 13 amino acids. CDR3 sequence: CASSESTSDEQYF. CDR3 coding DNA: TGCGCCAGCAGTGAGTCGACTTCTGACGAGCAGTACTTC.

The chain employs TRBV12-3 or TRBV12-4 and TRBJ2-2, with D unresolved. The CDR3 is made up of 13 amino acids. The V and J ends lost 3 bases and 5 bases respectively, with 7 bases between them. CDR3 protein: CASSLMVTGELFF. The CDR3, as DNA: TGTGCCAGCAGTTTGATGGTAACCGGGGAGCTGTTTTTT.

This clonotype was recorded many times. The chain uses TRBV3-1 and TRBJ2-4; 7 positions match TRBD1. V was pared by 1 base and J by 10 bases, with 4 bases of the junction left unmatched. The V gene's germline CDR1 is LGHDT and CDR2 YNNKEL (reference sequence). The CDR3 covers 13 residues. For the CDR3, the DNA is TGTGCCAGCAGCCAAGCCGGGACAGTTATTCAGTACTTC. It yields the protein CASSQAGTVIQYF. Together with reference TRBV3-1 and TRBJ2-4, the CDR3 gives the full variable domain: DTAVSQTPKYLVTQMGNDKSIKCEQNLGHDTMYWYKQDSKKFLKIMFSYNNKELIINETVPNRFSPKSPDKAHLNLHINSLELGDSAVYFCASSQAGTVIQYFGAGTRLSVL.

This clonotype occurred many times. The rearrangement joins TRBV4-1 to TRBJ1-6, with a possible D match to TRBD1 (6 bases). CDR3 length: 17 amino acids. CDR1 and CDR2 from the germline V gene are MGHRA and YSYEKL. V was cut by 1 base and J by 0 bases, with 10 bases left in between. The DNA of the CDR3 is TGCGCCAGCAGCCAAGGACAGGCGATCTCCTATAATTCACCCCTCCACTTT. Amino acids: CASSQGQAISYNSPLHF.

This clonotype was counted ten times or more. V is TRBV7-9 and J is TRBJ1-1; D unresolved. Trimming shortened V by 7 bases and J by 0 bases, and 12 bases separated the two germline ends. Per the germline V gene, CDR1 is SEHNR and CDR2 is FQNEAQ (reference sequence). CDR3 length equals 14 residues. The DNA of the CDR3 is TGTGCCAGCACCCCACCTTGGATGAACACTGAAGCTTTCTTT. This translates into CASTPPWMNTEAFF.

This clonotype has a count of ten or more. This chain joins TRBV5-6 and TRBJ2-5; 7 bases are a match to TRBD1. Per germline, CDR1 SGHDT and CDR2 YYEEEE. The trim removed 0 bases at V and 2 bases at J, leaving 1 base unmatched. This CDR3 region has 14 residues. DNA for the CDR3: TGTGCCAGCAGCTTGGTCAGGGGGCAAGAGACCCAGTACTTC. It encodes CASSLVRGQETQYF.

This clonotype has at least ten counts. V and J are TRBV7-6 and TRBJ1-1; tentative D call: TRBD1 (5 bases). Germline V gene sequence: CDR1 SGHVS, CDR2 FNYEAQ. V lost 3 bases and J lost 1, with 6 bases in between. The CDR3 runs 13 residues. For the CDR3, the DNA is TGTGCCAGCAGCTTGAGGGGGAACACTGAAGCTTTCTTT. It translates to CASSLRGNTEAFF.

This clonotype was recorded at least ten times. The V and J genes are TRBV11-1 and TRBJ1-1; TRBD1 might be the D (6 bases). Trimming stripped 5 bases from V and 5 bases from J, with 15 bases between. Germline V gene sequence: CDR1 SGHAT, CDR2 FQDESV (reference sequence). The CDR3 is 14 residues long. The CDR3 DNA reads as TGTGCCAGCAGCGACAACAGGGTTAAGACTGAAGCTTTCTTT. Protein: CASSDNRVKTEAFF.

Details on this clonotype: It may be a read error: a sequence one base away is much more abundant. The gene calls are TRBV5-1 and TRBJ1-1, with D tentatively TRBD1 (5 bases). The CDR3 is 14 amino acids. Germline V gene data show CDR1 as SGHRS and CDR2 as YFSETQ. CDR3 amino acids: CASSRWTTNTGAFF. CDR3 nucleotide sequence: TGCGCCAGCAGCCGTTGGACAACGAACACTGGAGCTTTCTTT.

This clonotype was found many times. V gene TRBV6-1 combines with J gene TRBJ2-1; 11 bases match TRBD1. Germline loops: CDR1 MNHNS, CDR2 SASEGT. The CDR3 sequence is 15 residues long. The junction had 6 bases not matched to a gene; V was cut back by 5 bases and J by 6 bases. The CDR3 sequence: CASSKDRGQFNEQFF. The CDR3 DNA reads TGTGCCAGCAGTAAGGACAGGGGGCAATTCAATGAGCAGTTCTTC.

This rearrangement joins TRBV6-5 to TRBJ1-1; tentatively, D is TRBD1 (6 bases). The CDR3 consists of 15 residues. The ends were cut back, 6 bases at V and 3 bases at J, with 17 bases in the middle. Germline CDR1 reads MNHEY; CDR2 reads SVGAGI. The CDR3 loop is CASRRAGQKDTEAFF. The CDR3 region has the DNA TGTGCCAGCAGGCGGGCGGGACAAAAGGACACTGAAGCTTTCTTT.

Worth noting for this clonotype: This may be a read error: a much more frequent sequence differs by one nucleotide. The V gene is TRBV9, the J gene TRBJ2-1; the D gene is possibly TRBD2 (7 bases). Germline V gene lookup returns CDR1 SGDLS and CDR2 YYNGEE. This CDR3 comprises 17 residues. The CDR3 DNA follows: TGTGCCAGCAGCGGGCGGCGGGGGCAAAGCTCCTACAGTGAGCAGTTCTTC. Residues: CASSGRRGQSSYSEQFF.

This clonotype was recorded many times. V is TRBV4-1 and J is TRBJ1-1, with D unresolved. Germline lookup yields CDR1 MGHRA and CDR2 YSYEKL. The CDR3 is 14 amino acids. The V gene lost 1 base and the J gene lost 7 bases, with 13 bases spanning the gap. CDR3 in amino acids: CASSQGRQKIEAFF. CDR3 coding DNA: TGCGCCAGCAGCCAAGGTCGGCAAAAAATTGAAGCTTTCTTT.

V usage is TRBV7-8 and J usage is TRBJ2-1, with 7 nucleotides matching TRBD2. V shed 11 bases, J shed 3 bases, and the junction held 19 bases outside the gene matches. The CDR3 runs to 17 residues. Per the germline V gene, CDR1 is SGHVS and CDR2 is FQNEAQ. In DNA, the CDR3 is TGTGCCGGCAAACCCGCCCAGAGACTAGCCGTCTACAATGAGCAGTTCTTC. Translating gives CAGKPAQRLAVYNEQFF.

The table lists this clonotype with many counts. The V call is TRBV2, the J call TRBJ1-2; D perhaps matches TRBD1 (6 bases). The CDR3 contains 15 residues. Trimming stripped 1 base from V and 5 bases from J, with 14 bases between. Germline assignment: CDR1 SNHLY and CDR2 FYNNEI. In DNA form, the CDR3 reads TGTGCCAGCAGTGAAGAGGCAGGGGAAGCATATGGCTACACCTTC. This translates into CASSEEAGEAYGYTF.

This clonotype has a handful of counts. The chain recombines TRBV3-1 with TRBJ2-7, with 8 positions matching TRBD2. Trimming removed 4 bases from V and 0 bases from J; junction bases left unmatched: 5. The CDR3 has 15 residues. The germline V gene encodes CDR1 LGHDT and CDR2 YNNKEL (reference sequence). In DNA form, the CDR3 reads TGTGCCAGCAGCCTTCGGGGGGGTAGCTCCTACGAGCAGTACTTC. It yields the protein CASSLRGGSSYEQYF.